The sequence of this T cell receptor (beta chain) was determined in a study of blood T cell repertoires in COVID-19. In the study overall: Acute and convalescent COVID-19 specimens originated in the United States, Italy and Spain. From T cells, B-cell-depleted T cells, or PBMCs came the material, which was cDNA or gDNA.

One Seattle source followed patients from active infection through their disease course. Germline CDR1 MNHEY, CDR2 SVGEGT. With V trimmed by 6 bases and J by 6 bases, 14 bases remained unmatched. This CDR3 region has 16 residues. As originally analysed: The assay estimated nucleated cells by amplifying reference gene primers. Assay used: immunoSEQ multiplex PCR; TCRdb lists only in-frame clones, some missing. V and J calls plus clone size are reproduced from that table; the DNA served to infer D and trimming. The data contain roughly 150,000 clones, around nine tenths of them seen just once; the ten biggest clones take up roughly 2.5%.

J is TRBJ2-3 and V is TRBV6-2 or TRBV6-3; 8 bases match TRBD2. Sequenced: peripheral blood. The source of this sequence is a woman of 80 years or more with COVID-19, enrolled during active disease. CDR3 sequence (DNA): TGTGCCAGCAGGCCTTGGTTTAGCGGGGTCCGGGATACGCAGTATTTT. It yields the protein CASRPWFSGVRDTQYF.